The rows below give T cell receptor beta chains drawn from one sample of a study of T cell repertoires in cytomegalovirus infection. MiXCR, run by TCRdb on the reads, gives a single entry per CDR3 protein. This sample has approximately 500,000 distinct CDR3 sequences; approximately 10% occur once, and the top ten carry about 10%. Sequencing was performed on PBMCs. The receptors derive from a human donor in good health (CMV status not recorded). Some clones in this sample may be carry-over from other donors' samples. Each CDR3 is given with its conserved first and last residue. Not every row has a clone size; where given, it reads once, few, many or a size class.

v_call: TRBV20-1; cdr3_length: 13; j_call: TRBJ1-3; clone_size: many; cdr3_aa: CSARPSTGNTIYF
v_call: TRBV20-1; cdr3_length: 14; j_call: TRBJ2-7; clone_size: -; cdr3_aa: CSARVGAPRGEQYF
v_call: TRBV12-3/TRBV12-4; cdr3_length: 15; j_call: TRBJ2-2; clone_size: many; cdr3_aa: CASTNPTGMIGELFF
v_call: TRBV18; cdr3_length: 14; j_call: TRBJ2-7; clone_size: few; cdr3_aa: CASSPWGGFYEQYF
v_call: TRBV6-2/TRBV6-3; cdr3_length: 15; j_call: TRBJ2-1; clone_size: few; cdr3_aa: CASTPSGAVYNEQFF
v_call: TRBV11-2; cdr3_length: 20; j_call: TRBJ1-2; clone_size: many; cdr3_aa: CASSSYQFRATGSGNYGYTF
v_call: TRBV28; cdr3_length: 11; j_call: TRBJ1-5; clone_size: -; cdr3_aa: CASSTVQPQHF
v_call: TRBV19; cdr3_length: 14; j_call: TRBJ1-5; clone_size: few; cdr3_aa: CASSIARGNQPQHF
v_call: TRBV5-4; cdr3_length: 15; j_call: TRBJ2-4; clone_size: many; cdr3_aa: CASSLMRGGENIQYF
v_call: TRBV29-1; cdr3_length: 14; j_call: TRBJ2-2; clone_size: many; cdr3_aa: CSVLGDPNTGELFF
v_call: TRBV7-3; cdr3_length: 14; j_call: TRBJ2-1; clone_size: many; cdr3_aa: CASSSGTGAYEQFF
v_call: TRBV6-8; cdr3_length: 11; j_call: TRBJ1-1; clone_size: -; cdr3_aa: CASSSQGRAFF
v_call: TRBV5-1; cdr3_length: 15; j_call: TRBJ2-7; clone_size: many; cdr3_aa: CASRDRDRGIDEQYF
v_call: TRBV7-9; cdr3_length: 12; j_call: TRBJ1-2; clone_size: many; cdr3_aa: CASSPERDGYTF
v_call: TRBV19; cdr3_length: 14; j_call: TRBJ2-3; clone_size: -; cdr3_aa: CASSPDPAGDTQYF
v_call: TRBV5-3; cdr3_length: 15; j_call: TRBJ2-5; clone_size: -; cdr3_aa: CASSLGDGGQETQYF
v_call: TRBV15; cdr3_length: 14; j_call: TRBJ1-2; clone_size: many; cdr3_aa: CATSRTGTSYGYTF
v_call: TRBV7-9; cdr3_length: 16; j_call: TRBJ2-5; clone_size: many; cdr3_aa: CASSLVLAEYQETQYF
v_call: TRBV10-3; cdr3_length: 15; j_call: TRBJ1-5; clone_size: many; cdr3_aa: CAISIGAGLGQPQHF
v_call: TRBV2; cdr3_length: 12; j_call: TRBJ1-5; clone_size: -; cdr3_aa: CASRGQGQPQHF
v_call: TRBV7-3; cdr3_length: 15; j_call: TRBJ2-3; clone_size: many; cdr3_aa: CASSLIPGVPDTQYF
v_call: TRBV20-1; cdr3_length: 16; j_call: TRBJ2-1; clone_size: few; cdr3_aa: CSARDGTGASYNEQFF
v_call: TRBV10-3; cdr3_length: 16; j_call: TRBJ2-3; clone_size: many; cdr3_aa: CAISESGGGPTDTQYF
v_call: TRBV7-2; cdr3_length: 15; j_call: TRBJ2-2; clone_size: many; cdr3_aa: CASSLYRGGTGELFF
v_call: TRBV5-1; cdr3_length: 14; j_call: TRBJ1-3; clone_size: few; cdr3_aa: CASSFGGIGNTIYF
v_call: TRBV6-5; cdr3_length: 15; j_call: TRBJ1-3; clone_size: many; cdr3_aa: CASSWGGGQGNTIYF
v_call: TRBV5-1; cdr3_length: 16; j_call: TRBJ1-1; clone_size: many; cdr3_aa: CASSRDGDSGGTEAFF
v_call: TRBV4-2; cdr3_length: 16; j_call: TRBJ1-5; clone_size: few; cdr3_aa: CASSQETGQSNQPQHF
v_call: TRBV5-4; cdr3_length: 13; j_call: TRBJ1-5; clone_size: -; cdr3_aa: CASSWDRGQPQHF
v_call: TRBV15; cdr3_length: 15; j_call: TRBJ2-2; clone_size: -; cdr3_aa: CATTGRQQNTGELFF
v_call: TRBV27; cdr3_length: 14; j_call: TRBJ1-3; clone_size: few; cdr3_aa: CASSLSRSGNTIYF
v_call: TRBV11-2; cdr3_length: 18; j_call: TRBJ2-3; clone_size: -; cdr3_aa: CASSLGDLAVLRTDTQYF
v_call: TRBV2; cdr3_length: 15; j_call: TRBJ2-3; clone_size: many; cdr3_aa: CASKLRRVTTDTQYF
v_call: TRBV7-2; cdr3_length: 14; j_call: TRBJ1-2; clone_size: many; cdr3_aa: CASSPDRGAYGYTF
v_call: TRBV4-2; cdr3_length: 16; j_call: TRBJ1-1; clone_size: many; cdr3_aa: CASSHPPAGPSTEAFF
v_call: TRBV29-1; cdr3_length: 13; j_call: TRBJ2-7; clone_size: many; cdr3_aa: CSVMPGGAYEQYF
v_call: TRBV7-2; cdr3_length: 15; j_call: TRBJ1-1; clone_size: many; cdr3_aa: CASRRPGQGSGEAFF
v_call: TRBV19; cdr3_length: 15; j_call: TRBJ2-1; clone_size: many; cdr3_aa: CASSAPGLGHNEQFF
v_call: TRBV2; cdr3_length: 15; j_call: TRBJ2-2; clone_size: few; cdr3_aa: CASSADGPNTGELFF
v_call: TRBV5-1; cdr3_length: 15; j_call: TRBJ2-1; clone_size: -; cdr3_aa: CASSPGSSSYNEQFF
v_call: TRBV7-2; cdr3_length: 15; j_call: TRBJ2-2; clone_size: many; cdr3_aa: CASSHGTSGAGELFF
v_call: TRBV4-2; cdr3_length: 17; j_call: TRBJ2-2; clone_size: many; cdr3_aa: CASSQDGPRTNTGELFF
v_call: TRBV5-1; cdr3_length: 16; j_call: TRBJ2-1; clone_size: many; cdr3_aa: CASSLGQPSSYNEQFF
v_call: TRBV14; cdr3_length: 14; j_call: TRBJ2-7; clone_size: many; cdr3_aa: CASSARLAGDEQYF
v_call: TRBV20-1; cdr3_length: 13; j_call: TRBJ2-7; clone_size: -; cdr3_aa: CSARDGRKYEQYF
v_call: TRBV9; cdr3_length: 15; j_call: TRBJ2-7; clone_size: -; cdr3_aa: CASSVSTSGSDEQYF
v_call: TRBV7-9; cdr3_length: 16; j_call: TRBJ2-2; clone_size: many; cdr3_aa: CASSPGTISNTGELFF
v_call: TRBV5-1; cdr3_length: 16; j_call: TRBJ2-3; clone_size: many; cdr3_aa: CASSFLQRASTDTQYF
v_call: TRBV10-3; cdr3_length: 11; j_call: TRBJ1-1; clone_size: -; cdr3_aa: CAISDNTEAFF
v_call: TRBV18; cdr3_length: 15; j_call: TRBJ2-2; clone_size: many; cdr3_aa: CASSPPGANTGELFF
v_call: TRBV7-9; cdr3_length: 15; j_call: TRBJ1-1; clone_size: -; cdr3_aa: CASRANLGSNTEAFF
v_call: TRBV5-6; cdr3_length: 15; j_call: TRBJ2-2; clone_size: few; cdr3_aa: CASSLNLGDTGELFF
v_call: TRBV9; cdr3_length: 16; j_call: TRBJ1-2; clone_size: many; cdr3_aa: CASSPQGQGANYGYTF
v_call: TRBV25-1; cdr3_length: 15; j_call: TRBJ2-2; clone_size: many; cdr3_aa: CASSASSGGTGELFF
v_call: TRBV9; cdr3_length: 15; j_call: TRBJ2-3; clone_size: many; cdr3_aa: CASSVGGGGTDTQYF